The present TCR beta chain was sequenced within a study of blood T cell repertoires in COVID-19. Turning to the study itself: Whether acute or convalescent, the COVID-19 samples came from the United States, Italy and Spain. From T cells, B-cell-depleted T cells, or PBMCs came the material, which was cDNA or gDNA.

The CDR3 is made up of 16 amino acids. In germline, CDR1 is LNHDA, CDR2 SQIVND (reference sequence). V lost 3 bases to trimming and J lost 0 bases, with 13 bases between them. Clones were read by immunoSEQ multiplex PCR, and TCRdb kept only the in-frame ones, dropping some. The data show about 55,000 clones, with around four fifths seen just once and 1.5% to 2% held by the top ten. The table lists this clone with a few counts. The TCR sequence derives from a woman between 55 and 75 years old with acute or convalescent COVID-19. The sequenced sample was peripheral blood. V gene TRBV19 combines with J gene TRBJ2-3; D may be TRBD2 (6 bases). Here the CDR3 reads CASSIRDSASTDTQYF. CDR3 bases: TGTGCCAGTAGTATCAGGGACTCGGCTAGCACAGATACGCAGTATTTT.